Listed here is a single T cell receptor (beta chain). Assay: immunoSEQ multiplex PCR; the TCRdb copy retains only in-frame clones and omits some. Of 120,000 to 150,000 clones listed, more than 75% are singletons. The data are from a study of blood T cell repertoires in COVID-19. Study details: From the United States, Italy and Spain came samples of acute and convalescent COVID-19.

This CDR3 region has 15 residues. V was pared by 2 bases and J by 2 bases, with 2 bases of the junction left unmatched. Germline CDR1 reads SGDLS; CDR2 reads YYNGEE. This clonotype was obtained from an older man with acute or convalescent COVID-19. The sample was peripheral blood. V and J are TRBV9 and TRBJ2-1; 9 nucleotides line up with TRBD1. DNA for the CDR3: TGTGCCAGCAGCGTGGGACAGGGTCCCTACAATGAGCAGTTCTTC. Encoded protein: CASSVGQGPYNEQFF.